This T cell receptor beta chain was sequenced for a study of T cell repertoires in cytomegalovirus infection. V was trimmed by 2 bases and J by 5 bases, leaving 21 bases between them. CDR3 length: 17 amino acids. A single record per CDR3 protein comes from TCRdb applying MiXCR to the reads. The table records 650,000 to 850,000 distinct CDR3 sequences, roughly 28% of them present only once. Concerning this clonotype itself: Its specificity is not known.

The specimen comprised cultured CD8+ T cells from PBMCs, sampled from culture after CMV antigen stimulation. This receptor was obtained from a human donor in good health (CMV status not recorded). Some clones in this sample may be carry-over from other donors' samples. The chain is built from TRBV23-1 and TRBJ2-5; weak D call: TRBD2 (5 bases). TRBV23-1 belongs to the ORF category, with a function that is uncertain. The CDR3 loop is CASSQPFEGPRRETQYF. The CDR3 region has the DNA TGCGCCAGCAGTCAACCTTTTGAAGGGCCACGGAGGGAGACCCAGTACTTC.